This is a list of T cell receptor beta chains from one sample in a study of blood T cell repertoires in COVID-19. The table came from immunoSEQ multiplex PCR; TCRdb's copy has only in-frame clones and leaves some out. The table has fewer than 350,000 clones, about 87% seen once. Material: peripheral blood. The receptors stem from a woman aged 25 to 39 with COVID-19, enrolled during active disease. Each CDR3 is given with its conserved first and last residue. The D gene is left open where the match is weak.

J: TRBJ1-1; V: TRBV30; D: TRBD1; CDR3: CAWSARTGGADTEAFF
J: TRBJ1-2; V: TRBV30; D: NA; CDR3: CAWSVRLMVWGANYGYTF
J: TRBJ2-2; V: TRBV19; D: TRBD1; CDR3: CASSPQGVLTGELFF
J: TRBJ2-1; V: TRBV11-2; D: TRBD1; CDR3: CASSLGTGMNEQFF
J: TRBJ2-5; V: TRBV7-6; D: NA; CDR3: CASSLVRRDSPPPKETQYF
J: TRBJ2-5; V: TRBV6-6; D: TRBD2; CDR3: CASSYSSGGEETQYF
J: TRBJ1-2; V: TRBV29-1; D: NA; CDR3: CSVEEQDNGYTF
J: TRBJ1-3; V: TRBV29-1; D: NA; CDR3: CSARSTSGNTIYF
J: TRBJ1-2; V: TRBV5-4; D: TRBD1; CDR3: CASSPDRAYGYTF
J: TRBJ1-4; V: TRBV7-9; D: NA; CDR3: CASSLGRTNEKLFF